This T cell receptor beta chain was identified during a study of OX40 agonist ivuxolimab in advanced cancers. Study context: Patients undergoing dose escalation presented with hepatocellular carcinoma, melanoma, renal cell or head and neck cancer. The eligibility criteria allowed prior anti-PD-1, anti-PD-L1 or anti-CTLA-4 therapy, and under 50% had some. General observations from the study: Compared with CD4+, CD8+ T cells on average had more expanded clones. Not determined was the antigen specificity of the expanded peripheral T cells.

To note about this clone: Its antigen is not known.

Libraries were prepared by immunoSEQ multiplex PCR; TCRdb keeps only in-frame clonotypes and omits some of them. The sample gives roughly 82,000 clones, roughly 90% of which show up once; 10% is in the top ten. From germline, CDR1 is DFQATT and CDR2 SNEGSKA (reference sequence). This CDR3 region has 11 residues. V was shortened by 6 bases and J by 7 bases, with 12 bases between the two germline ends. The chain couples TRBV20-1 to TRBJ2-5; possible D gene TRBD2, 5 bases. Material: CD4+ or CD8+ T cells sorted from blood, obtained in a trial of the OX40 agonist ivuxolimab. The clonotype comes from an adult with an advanced solid tumor such as melanoma, head and neck, liver or kidney cancer. The CDR3, as DNA: TGCAGTGCCGACGGGGAAAGGACCCAGTACTTC. Its translation is CSADGERTQYF.